This is a list of T cell receptor beta chains from one sample in a study of cytomegalovirus exposure and HLA in healthy donors. TCRdb's copy holds only in-frame clones and misses some; the assay was immunoSEQ multiplex PCR. The sample totals some 60,000 clones. The sample was PBMCs. The origin of the receptors is a man aged 25-45 years in good health and CMV-seropositive. Both conserved end residues are part of each CDR3.

TRBJ2-1	TRBV30	CAWITSGAGGEQFF
TRBJ2-7	TRBV30	CAWTGQGMGEQYF
TRBJ2-1	TRBV4-1	CASSKRVAGSSYNEQFF
TRBJ2-7	TRBV11-2	CASSQGGSYEQYF
TRBJ2-7	TRBV5-1	CASSLVGQTYEQYF
TRBJ1-2	TRBV29-1	CSVATYHRTQGGYTF
TRBJ1-5	TRBV5-6	CASRRDSSNQPQHF
TRBJ2-1	TRBV6-5	CASSYSPPSSDNEQFF
TRBJ1-2	TRBV5-4	CASSLAAGQNYGYTF
TRBJ2-5	TRBV11-3	CASSSRLAAHVETQYF